The 27 T cell receptor beta chains below come from one sample, sequenced in a study of T cell responses to AZD1222 COVID-19 vaccine. Sequencing was performed with immunoSEQ multiplex PCR; in TCRdb, only in-frame clones are kept and a portion is missing. The sample lists 46,000 or so clones; about 83% were seen once. This specimen consisted of peripheral blood, obtained on day 0 of AZD1222 vaccination. Receptors originate from an adult in good health.

This chain links TRBV5-8 with TRBJ1-2; D gene ambiguous. The CDR3 extends over 14 amino acids. The V end was cut by 0 bases, the J end by 4 bases, with 10 bases between. The germline V gene encodes CDR1 SGHTS and CDR2 YDEGEE. The CDR3 here is CASSLGQKGYGYTF. CDR3 nucleotides: TGTGCCAGCAGCTTGGGGCAGAAGGGCTATGGCTACACCTTC.

This clone is termed medium-sized. The V gene is TRBV6-6, the J gene TRBJ1-1; D possibly corresponds to TRBD1 (5 bases). The ends were cut back, 0 bases at V and 1 base at J, with 6 bases in the middle. This CDR3 has 14 amino acids. Germline V gene lookup returns CDR1 MNHNY and CDR2 SVGAGI (reference sequence). The CDR3 spells CASSYSRGNTEAFF. CDR3 coding DNA: TGTGCCAGCAGTTACTCGAGGGGGAACACTGAAGCTTTCTTT.

V is TRBV19 and J is TRBJ1-2; the D is unclear. Germline-derived CDR1 and CDR2 are LNHDA and SQIVND (reference sequence). Between the trimmed V and J ends, which lost 5 bases and 3 bases, there was a span of 16 bases. The CDR3 totals 15 residues. The CDR3: CASSLGVRSDYGYTF. CDR3 nucleotides: TGTGCCAGTAGTCTTGGGGTCCGGTCGGACTATGGCTACACCTTC.

The V gene is TRBV5-6, the J gene TRBJ2-5; TRBD2 matches 8 bases. Germline loops: CDR1 SGHDT, CDR2 YYEEEE. The ends lost 1 base at V and 7 bases at J; junction bases unmatched: 9. This CDR3 region has 15 residues. DNA for the CDR3: TGTGCCAGCAGCTTGTTCTCGGGGGGGGCATGGACCCAGTACTTC. This codes for CASSLFSGGAWTQYF.

The gene calls are TRBV5-4 and TRBJ1-5; possible D gene TRBD1, 6 bases. Germline V lookup: CDR1 SGHNT, CDR2 YYREEE (reference sequence). Trimming cost V 0 bases and J 1 base, with 8 bases left between them. The CDR3 covers 15 residues. Written as DNA, the CDR3 is TGTGCCAGCAGCTTGGGGAGGGGGAGCAATCAGCCCCAGCATTTT. The encoded protein is CASSLGRGSNQPQHF.

The chain links TRBV6-5 to TRBJ2-1; D might be TRBD1 or TRBD2, each matching 6 bases. In germline, CDR1 is MNHEY, CDR2 SVGAGI. V was trimmed by 4 bases and J by 9 bases, leaving 13 bases between them. The CDR3 loop spans 13 amino acids. CDR3 nucleotides: TGTGCCAGCAGTTTCACGAAGGGGGGTGAGCAGTTCTTC. It codes for CASSFTKGGEQFF.

The genes are TRBV7-9 and TRBJ1-3, with D uncertain. Looked up from germline, CDR1 is SEHNR and CDR2 is FQNEAQ (reference sequence). This CDR3 is 14 amino acids long. The V and J ends lost 5 bases and 2 bases respectively, with 10 bases between them. CDR3 region: CASSGRKAGNTIYF. CDR3 bases: TGTGCCAGCAGCGGCCGTAAGGCTGGAAACACCATATATTTT.

The V gene is TRBV6-2 or TRBV6-3, the J gene TRBJ1-2; 9 nucleotides line up with TRBD1. The length of the CDR3 is 14 residues. Germline assignment: CDR1 MNHEY and CDR2 SVGEGT. Germline trimming cut 5 bases from V and 2 bases from J; bases unmatched to any gene: 3. As DNA, the CDR3 is TGTGCCAGCAGTCAAACAGGGGGCAACTATGGCTACACCTTC. This encodes CASSQTGGNYGYTF.

This rearrangement joins TRBV6-2 or TRBV6-3 to TRBJ1-2; 9 nucleotides match TRBD1. Looked up from germline, CDR1 is MNHEY and CDR2 is SVGEGT. V lost 5 bases and J lost 0; bases outside the gene matches: 7. CDR3 length: 16 residues. For the CDR3, the DNA is TGTGCCAGCAGTCGACGGGGACAGGGCTCTAACTATGGCTACACCTTC. This sequence encodes CASSRRGQGSNYGYTF.

This chain joins TRBV7-9 and TRBJ1-2; a weak D match, TRBD1 (5 bases). V gave up 5 bases and J gave up 3 bases, with 19 bases separating them. This CDR3 contains 16 residues. Looked up from germline, CDR1 is SEHNR and CDR2 is FQNEAQ (reference sequence). This chain's CDR3 is CASSPEGPGMYYGYTF. The CDR3 DNA follows: TGTGCCAGCAGCCCCGAGGGGCCGGGGATGTACTATGGCTACACCTTC.

This sequence joins TRBV11-2 and TRBJ1-2, with D uncertain. Germline lookup yields CDR1 SGHAT and CDR2 FQNNGV. V lost 5 bases, J lost 2 bases, and 12 bases lay in between. The CDR3 length is 14 residues. The CDR3 DNA is TGTGCCAGCAGCCTACCAGAAAGGAACTATGGCTACACCTTC. This translates into CASSLPERNYGYTF.

The sample holds a few counts of this clone. The J gene is TRBJ2-1, the V gene TRBV28; 8 nucleotides line up with TRBD2. The CDR3 length is 14 residues. J lost 3 bases, V lost 7 bases, and 5 bases had no gene match. The V gene's germline CDR1 is MDHEN and CDR2 SYDVKM. CDR3 coding DNA: TGTGCCAGCAATTCGGGAGGGGACTACAATGAGCAGTTCTTC. This encodes CASNSGGDYNEQFF.

In this sample, this clone turned up a few times. The rearrangement uses TRBV5-5 and TRBJ2-1; D unclear. The CDR3 runs to 15 residues. Trimming removed 1 base at V and 2 bases at J, with 10 bases between. Germline V gives CDR1 SGHKS, CDR2 YYEKEE (reference sequence). The CDR3 DNA sequence: TGTGCCAGCAGCTTGAGTGATAGTCCCTACAATGAGCAGTTCTTC. Translating gives CASSLSDSPYNEQFF.

The J gene is TRBJ1-3, the V gene TRBV28; D may be TRBD1 (5 bases). V shed 8 bases and J shed 4 bases, with 15 bases lying between them. Per the germline V gene, CDR1 is MDHEN and CDR2 is SYDVKM. This CDR3 spans 14 amino acids. The chain's CDR3 is CASRRAGPGNTIYF. CDR3 DNA sequence: TGTGCCAGCCGGAGGGCAGGGCCCGGAAACACCATATATTTT.

V usage is TRBV2 and J usage is TRBJ2-4, with no clear D. The CDR3 has 17 residues. Germline assignment: CDR1 SNHLY and CDR2 FYNNEI. The V gene lost 3 bases and the J gene lost 5 bases, with 20 bases spanning the gap. The CDR3 coding sequence is TGTGCCAGCAGTGAGTGGCTAGTGCTTATCGGGCAAAACATTCAGTACTTC. It is translated as CASSEWLVLIGQNIQYF.

In its sample, this clone was seen once. The V call is TRBV4-2, the J call TRBJ2-2, with 13 positions matching TRBD2. Germline CDR1 and CDR2: LGHNA and YNFKEQ. Germline trimming cut 4 bases from V and 2 bases from J; bases unmatched to any gene: 4. The CDR3 is made up of 17 amino acids. CDR3 loop: CASSPGLAGVNTGELFF. CDR3 sequence (DNA): TGTGCCAGCAGCCCCGGACTAGCGGGAGTAAACACCGGGGAGCTGTTTTTT.

The chain joins TRBV3-1 (or the pseudogene TRBV3-2) to TRBJ1-6; tentatively, D is TRBD1 (5 bases). The CDR3 spans 16 residues. Trimming removed 0 bases at V and 7 bases at J, with 13 bases between. CDR1 LGHDT and CDR2 YNNKEL come from the germline V gene (reference sequence). The CDR3 DNA follows: TGTGCCAGCAGCCAAGACCCCGTCCGGGGGAATTCACCCCTCCACTTT. Translating it yields CASSQDPVRGNSPLHF.

V usage is TRBV19 and J usage is TRBJ2-5, with TRBD1 matching 8 bases. The CDR3 totals 13 residues. Germline lookup yields CDR1 LNHDA and CDR2 SQIVND (reference sequence). The junction had 5 bases not matched to a gene; V was cut back by 6 bases and J by 5 bases. CDR3 loop: CASSDRGSETQYF. In DNA form, the CDR3 reads TGTGCCAGTAGCGACAGGGGATCGGAGACCCAGTACTTC.

The V and J genes are TRBV5-6 and TRBJ1-2, with D uncertain. CDR1 SGHDT and CDR2 YYEEEE come from the germline V gene. V lost 1 base and J 5 bases, leaving 12 bases between the germline ends. The CDR3 contains 14 residues. CDR3 bases: TGTGCCAGCAGCTTGTCATCCAACCCTTATGGCTACACCTTC. This sequence encodes CASSLSSNPYGYTF.

This chain links TRBV25-1 with TRBJ1-2; D is ambiguous. From germline, CDR1 is MGHDK and CDR2 SYGVNS. This CDR3 has 12 amino acids. Trimming removed 6 bases at V and 4 bases at J, with 9 bases between. CDR3 sequence: CASSGPLYGYTF. CDR3 sequence (DNA): TGTGCCAGCAGCGGACCTCTCTATGGCTACACCTTC.

The CDR3 nucleotides are TGTGCCAGCAGGCCAGGGACAGGACAAGAGACCCAGTACTTC. Translation gives CASRPGTGQETQYF. This sequence joins TRBV6-5 and TRBJ2-5; 8 bases line up with TRBD1. V was pared by 6 bases and J by 2 bases, with 5 bases of the junction left unmatched. Germline loops: CDR1 MNHEY, CDR2 SVGAGI. This CDR3 contains 14 residues.

This clone was counted a single time. The genes are TRBV2 and TRBJ1-2; D ambiguous. Germline CDR1 SNHLY, CDR2 FYNNEI. This CDR3 region has 12 residues. V lost 5 bases to trimming and J lost 8 bases, with 12 bases between them. The CDR3 loop reads CASSREGDGYTF. DNA for the CDR3: TGTGCCAGCAGTCGGGAGGGAGACGGCTACACCTTC.

The chain links TRBV18 to TRBJ2-1; D is unclear. Trimming took 2 bases from V and 4 from J, leaving 6 bases between them. The CDR3 has 13 residues. Germline V gene data show CDR1 as KGHSH and CDR2 as LQKENI. The CDR3 loop reads CASSPLPYNEQFF. DNA of the CDR3: TGTGCCAGCTCACCATTACCGTACAATGAGCAGTTCTTC.

J is TRBJ2-7 and V is TRBV10-2; possibly TRBD1 for D (5 bases). The CDR3 is 13 amino acids. Trimming left V 5 bases short and J 6 bases short, with 14 bases between. Germline CDR1 is WSHSY and CDR2 is SAAADI. The CDR3 protein is CASSLQDRGEQYV. CDR3 nucleotides: TGCGCCAGCAGTCTACAGGACCGAGGCGAGCAGTACGTC.

J is TRBJ2-1 and V is TRBV18; 11 positions agree with TRBD1. Losses at the gene ends were 6 bases for V and 9 bases for J; bases not matched to a gene: 13. The CDR3 runs 16 residues. Germline lookup yields CDR1 KGHSH and CDR2 LQKENI. The CDR3 sequence: CASSPRDRGSRSEQFF. Here the CDR3 DNA reads TGTGCCAGCTCCCCCCGGGACAGGGGGTCACGGTCTGAGCAGTTCTTC.

The chain links TRBV19 to TRBJ1-5, with 10 nucleotides matching TRBD1. CDR3 length: 14 residues. J lost 5 bases, V lost 4 bases, and 2 bases had no gene match. CDR1 and CDR2 from the germline V gene are LNHDA and SQIVND (reference sequence). The CDR3 spells CASSTTGGHQPQHF. CDR3 sequence (DNA): TGTGCCAGTAGTACGACAGGGGGCCATCAGCCCCAGCATTTT.

This clone was seen more than once but under ten times. The V gene is TRBV7-6, the J gene TRBJ1-3; 10 bases fit TRBD1. The V segment lost 2 bases and the J segment 7 bases; nucleotides outside the gene matches: 2. The CDR3 extends over 14 amino acids. The germline V gene encodes CDR1 SGHVS and CDR2 FNYEAQ. The CDR3 is CASSLSGQGNTIYF. The CDR3 DNA sequence: TGTGCCAGCAGCTTATCGGGACAGGGGAACACCATATATTTT.